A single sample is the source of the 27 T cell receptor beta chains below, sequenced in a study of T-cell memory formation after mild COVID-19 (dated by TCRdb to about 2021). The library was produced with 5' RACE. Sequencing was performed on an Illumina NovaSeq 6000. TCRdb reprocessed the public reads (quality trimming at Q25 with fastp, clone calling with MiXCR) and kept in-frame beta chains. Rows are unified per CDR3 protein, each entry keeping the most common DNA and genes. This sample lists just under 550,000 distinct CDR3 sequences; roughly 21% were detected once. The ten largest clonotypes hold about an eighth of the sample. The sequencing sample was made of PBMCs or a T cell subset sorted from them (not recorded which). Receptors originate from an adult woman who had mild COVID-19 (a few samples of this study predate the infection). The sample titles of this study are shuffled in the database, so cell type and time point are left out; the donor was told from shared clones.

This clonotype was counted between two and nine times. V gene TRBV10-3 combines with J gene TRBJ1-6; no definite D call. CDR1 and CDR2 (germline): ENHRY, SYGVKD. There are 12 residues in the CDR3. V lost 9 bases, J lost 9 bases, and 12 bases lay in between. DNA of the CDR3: TGTGCCATTCACGGCTTCGGTTCACCCCTCCACTTT. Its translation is CAIHGFGSPLHF.

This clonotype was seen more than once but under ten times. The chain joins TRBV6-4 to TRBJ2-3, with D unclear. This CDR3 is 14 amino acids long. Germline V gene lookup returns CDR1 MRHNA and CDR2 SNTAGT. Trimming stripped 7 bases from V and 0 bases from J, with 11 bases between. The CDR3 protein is CASIRLNSTDTQYF. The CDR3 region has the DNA TGTGCCAGCATCCGCTTGAATAGCACAGATACGCAGTATTTT.

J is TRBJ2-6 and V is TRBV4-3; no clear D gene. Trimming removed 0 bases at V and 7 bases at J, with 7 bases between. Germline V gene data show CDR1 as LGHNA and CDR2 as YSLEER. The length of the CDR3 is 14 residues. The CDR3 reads CASSQEWGANVLTF. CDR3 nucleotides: TGCGCCAGCAGCCAAGAATGGGGAGCCAACGTCCTGACTTTC.

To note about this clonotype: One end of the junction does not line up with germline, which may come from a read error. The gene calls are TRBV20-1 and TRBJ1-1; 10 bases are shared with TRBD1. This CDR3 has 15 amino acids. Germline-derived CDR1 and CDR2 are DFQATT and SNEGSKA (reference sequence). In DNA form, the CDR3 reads TGCAGTGCTCGAGACAGGGGGCTTGGGAACACTGAAGCTTTCTTT. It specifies CSARDRGLGNTEAFF.

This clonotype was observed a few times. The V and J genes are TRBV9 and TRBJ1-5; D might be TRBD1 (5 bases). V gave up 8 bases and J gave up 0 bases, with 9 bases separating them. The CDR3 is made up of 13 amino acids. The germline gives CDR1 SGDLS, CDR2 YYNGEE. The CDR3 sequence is CASSDSSNQPQHF. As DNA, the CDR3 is TGTGCCAGTTCCGACAGTAGCAATCAGCCCCAGCATTTT.

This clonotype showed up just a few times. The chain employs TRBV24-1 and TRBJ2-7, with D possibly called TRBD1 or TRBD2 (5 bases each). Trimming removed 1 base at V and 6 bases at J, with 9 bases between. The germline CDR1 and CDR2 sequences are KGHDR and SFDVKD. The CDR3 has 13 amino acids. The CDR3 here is CATSDFGGGEQYF. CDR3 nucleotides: TGTGCCACCAGTGATTTTGGGGGTGGCGAGCAGTACTTC.

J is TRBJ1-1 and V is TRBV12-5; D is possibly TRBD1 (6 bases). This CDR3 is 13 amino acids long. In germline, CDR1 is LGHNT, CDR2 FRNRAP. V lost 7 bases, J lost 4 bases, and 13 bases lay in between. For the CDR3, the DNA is TGTGCTAGTGCTTGGAACAGGGTCACTGAAGCTTTCTTT. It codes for CASAWNRVTEAFF.

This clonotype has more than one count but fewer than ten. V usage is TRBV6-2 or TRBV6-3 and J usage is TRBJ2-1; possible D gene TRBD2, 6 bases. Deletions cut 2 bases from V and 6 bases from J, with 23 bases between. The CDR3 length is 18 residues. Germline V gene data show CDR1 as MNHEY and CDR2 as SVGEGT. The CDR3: CASSYPRRVGRYGNEQFF. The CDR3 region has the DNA TGTGCCAGCAGTTACCCGAGGAGGGTGGGGAGGTACGGCAATGAGCAGTTCTTC.

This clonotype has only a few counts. The CDR3 DNA sequence: TGTGCCAGCAGTGAGCGCCGGGTTAACACCGGGGAGCTGTTTTTT. Protein: CASSERRVNTGELFF. V and J are TRBV25-1 and TRBJ2-2; D gene ambiguous. The CDR3 covers 15 residues. V lost 3 bases and J lost 2, with 10 bases in between. In germline, CDR1 is MGHDK, CDR2 SYGVNS.

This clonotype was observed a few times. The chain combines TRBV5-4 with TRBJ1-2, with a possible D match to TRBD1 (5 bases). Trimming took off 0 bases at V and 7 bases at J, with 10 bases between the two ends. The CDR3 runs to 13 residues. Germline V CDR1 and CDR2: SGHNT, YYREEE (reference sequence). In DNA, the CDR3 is TGTGCCAGCAGCTTGGCAGGGTACTCTGGCTACACCTTC. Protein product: CASSLAGYSGYTF.

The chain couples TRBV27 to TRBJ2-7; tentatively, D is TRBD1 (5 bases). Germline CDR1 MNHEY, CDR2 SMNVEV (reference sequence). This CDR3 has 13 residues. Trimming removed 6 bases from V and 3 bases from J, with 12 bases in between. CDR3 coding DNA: TGTGCCAGCAGCCTGACAGTACACTACGAGCAGTACTTC. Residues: CASSLTVHYEQYF.

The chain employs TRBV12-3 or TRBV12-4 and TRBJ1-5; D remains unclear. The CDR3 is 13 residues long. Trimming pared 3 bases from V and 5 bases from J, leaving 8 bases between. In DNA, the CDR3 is TGTGCCAGCAGTTTGGCCTGGGATCAGCCCCAGCATTTT. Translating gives CASSLAWDQPQHF.

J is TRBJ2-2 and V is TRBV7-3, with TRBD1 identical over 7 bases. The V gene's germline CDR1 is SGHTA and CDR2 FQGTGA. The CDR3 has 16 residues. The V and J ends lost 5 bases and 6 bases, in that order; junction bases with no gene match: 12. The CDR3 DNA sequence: TGTGCCAGCAGCCCCCGTGGGGGTCAGGGGGCCGGGGAGCTGTTTTTT. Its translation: CASSPRGGQGAGELFF.

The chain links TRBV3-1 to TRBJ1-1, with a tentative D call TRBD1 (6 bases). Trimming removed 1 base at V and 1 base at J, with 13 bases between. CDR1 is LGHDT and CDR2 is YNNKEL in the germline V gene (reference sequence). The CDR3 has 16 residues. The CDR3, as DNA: TGTGCCAGCAGCCAAGTTACAGGGCATGGGAACACTGAAGCTTTCTTT. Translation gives CASSQVTGHGNTEAFF.

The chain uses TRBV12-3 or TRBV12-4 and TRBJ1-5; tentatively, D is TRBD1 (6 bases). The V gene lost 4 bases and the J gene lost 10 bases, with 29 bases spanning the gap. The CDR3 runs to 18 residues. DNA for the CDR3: TGTGCCAGCAGTTCGAGGGGGGGGGCAGGAGCCTCTAGGGTTCCCCAGCATTTT. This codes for CASSSRGGAGASRVPQHF.

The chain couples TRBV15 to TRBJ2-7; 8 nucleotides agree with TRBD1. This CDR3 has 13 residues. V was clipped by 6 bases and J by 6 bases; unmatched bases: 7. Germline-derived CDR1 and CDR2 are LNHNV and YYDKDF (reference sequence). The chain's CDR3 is CATSGQGSSEQYF. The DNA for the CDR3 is TGTGCCACCAGTGGACAGGGTTCAAGCGAGCAGTACTTC.

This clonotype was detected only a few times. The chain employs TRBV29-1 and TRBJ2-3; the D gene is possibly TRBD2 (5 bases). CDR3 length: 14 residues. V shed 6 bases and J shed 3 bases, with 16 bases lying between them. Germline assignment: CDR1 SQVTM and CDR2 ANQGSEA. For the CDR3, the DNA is TGCAGCGTCGACGGGCTACGAGGGACAGATACGCAGTATTTT. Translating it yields CSVDGLRGTDTQYF.

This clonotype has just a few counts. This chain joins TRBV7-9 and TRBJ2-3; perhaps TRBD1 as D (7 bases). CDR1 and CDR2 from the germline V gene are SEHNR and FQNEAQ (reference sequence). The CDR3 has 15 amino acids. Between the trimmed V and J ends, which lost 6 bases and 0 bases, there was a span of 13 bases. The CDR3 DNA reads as TGTGCCAGCAGAACGGCAGGGGGGAGCACAGATACGCAGTATTTT. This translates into CASRTAGGSTDTQYF.

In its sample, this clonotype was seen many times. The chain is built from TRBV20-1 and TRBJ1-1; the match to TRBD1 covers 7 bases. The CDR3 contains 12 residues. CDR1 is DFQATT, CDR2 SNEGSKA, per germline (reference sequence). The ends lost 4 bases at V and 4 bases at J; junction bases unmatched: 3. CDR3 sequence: CSANDRVTEAFF. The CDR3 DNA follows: TGCAGTGCTAACGACAGGGTCACTGAAGCTTTCTTT.

CDR3 region: CASRADLAPYEQYF. Written as DNA, the CDR3 is TGTGCCAGCAGAGCCGATCTAGCCCCCTACGAGCAGTACTTC. The chain uses TRBV25-1 and TRBJ2-7, with a weak D call TRBD2 (5 bases). The germline CDR1 and CDR2 sequences are MGHDK and SYGVNS. The CDR3 covers 14 residues. The V and J ends lost 6 bases and 2 bases respectively, with 14 bases between them.

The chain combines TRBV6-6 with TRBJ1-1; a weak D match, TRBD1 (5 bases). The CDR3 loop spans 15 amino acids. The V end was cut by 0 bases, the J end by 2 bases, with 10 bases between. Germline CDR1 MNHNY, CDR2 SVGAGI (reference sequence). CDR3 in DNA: TGTGCCAGCAGTTACTCTGGCAGGGCTAACACTGAAGCTTTCTTT. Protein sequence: CASSYSGRANTEAFF.

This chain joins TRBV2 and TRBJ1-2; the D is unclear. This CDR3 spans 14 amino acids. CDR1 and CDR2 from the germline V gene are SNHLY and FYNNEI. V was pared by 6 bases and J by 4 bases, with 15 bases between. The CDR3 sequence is CASSQRTGPYGYTF. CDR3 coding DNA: TGTGCCAGCAGCCAGCGGACGGGTCCCTATGGCTACACCTTC.

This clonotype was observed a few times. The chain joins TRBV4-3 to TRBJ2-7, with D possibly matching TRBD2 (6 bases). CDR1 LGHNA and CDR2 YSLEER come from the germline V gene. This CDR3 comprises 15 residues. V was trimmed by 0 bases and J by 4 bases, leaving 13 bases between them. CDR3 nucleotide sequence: TGCGCCAGCAGCCAAGAAGGAGGGTACCGGTACGAGCAGTACTTC. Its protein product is CASSQEGGYRYEQYF.

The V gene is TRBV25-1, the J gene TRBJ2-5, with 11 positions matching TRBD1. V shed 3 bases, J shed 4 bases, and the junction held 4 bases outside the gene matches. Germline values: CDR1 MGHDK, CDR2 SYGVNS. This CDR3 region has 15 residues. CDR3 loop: CASSDPGTGGETQYF. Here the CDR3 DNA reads TGTGCCAGCAGTGACCCCGGGACAGGGGGAGAGACCCAGTACTTC.

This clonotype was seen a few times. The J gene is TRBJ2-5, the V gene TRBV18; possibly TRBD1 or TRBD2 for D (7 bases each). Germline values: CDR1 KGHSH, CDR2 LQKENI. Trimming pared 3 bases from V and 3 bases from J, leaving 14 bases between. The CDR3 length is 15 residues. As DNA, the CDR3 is TGTGCCAGCTCACCGAACAGGGGAGGGGAAGAGACCCAGTACTTC. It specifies CASSPNRGGEETQYF.

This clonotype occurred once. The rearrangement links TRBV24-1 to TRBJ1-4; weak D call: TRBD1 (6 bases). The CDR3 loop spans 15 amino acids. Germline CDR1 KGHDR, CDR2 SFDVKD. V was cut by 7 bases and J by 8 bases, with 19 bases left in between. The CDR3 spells CATSATGSGSEKLFF. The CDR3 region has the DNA TGTGCCACCAGCGCTACAGGGTCGGGGAGCGAAAAACTGTTTTTT.

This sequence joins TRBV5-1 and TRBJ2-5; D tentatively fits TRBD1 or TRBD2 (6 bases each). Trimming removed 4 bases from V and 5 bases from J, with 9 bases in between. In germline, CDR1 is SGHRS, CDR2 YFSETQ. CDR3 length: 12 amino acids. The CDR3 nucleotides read TGCGCCAGCAGCCGAGGGGGGGAGACCCAGTACTTC. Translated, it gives CASSRGGETQYF.